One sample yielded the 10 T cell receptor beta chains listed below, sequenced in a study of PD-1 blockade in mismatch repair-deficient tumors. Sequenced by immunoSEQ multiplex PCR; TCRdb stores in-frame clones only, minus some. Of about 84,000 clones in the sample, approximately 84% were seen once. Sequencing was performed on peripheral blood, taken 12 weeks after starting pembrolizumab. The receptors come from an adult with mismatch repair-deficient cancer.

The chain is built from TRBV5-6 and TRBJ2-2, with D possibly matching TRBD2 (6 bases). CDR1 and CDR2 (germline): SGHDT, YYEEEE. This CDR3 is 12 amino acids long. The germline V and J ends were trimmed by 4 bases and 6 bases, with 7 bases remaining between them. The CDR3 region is CASSAGPGELFF. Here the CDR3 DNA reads TGTGCCAGCAGCGCGGGGCCCGGGGAGCTGTTTTTT. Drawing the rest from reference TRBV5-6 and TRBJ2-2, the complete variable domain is DAGVTQSPTHLIKTRGQQVTLRCSPKSGHDTVSWYQQALGQGPQFIFQYYEEEERQRGNFPDRFSGHQFPNYSSELNVNALLLGDSALYLCASSAGPGELFFGEGSRLTVL.

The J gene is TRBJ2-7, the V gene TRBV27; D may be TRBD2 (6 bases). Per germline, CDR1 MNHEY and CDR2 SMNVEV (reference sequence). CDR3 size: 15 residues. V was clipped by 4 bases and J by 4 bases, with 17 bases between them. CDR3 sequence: CASSSRPGVPYEQYF. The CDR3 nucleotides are TGTGCCAGCAGTTCCCGACCGGGAGTTCCTTACGAGCAGTACTTC.

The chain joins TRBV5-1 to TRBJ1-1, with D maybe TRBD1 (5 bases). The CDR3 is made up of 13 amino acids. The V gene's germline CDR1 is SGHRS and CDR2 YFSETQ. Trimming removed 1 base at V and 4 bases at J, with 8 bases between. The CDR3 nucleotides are TGCGCCAGCAGCTTGCAGGGTGGCACTGAAGCTTTCTTT. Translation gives CASSLQGGTEAFF.

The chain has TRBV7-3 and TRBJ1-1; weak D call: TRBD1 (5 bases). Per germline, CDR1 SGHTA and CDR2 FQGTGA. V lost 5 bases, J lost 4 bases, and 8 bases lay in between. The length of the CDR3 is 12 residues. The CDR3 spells CASSPGTTEAFF. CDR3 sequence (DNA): TGTGCCAGCAGCCCAGGGACCACTGAAGCTTTCTTT.

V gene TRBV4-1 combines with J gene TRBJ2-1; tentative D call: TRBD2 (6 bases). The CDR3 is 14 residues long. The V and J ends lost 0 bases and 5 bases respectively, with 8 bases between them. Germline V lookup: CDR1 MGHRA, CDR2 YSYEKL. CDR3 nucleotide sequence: TGCGCCAGCAGCCAAGATGGACTAAACAATGAGCAGTTCTTC. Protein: CASSQDGLNNEQFF.

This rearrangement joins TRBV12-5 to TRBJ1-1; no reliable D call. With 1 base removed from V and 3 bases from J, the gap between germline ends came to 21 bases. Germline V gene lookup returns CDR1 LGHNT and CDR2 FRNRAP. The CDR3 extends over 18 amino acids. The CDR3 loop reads CASGLEGSPGVLDTEAFF. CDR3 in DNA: TGTGCTAGTGGTTTGGAGGGCTCCCCGGGAGTTTTGGACACTGAAGCTTTCTTT.

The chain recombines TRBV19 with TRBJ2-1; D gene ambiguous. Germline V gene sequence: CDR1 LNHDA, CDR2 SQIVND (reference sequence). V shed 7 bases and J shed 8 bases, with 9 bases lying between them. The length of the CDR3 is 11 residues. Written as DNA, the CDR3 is TGTGCCAGTACGGCGGTCGATGAGCAGTTCTTC. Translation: CASTAVDEQFF. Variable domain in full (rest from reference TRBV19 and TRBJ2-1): DGGITQSPKYLFRKEGQNVTLSCEQNLNHDAMYWYRQDPGQGLRLIYYSQIVNDFQKGDIAEGYSVSREKKESFPLTVTSAQKNPTAFYLCASTAVDEQFFGPGTRLTVL.

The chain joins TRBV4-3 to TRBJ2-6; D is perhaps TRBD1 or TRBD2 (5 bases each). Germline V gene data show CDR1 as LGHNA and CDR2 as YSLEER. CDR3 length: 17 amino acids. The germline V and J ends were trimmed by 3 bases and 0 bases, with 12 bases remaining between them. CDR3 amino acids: CASSQRGESSGANVLTF. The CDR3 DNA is TGCGCCAGCAGCCAGAGGGGCGAGAGCTCTGGGGCCAACGTCCTGACTTTC.

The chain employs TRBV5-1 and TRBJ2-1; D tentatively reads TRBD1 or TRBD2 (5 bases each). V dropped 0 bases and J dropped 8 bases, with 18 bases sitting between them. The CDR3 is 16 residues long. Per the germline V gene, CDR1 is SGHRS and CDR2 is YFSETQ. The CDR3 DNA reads TGCGCCAGCAGCTTGGTCGGAGGACAAGTCTCCCATGAGCAGTTCTTC. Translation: CASSLVGGQVSHEQFF.

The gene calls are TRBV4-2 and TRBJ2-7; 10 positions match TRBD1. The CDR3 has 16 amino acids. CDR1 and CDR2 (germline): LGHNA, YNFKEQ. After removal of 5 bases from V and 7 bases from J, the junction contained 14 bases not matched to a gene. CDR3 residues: CASSLARGQGHGEQYF. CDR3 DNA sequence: TGTGCCAGCAGCTTGGCTAGGGGACAGGGGCACGGAGAGCAGTACTTC.